Listed below are T cell receptor beta chains from one sample, sequenced in a study of Ad26.COV2.S vaccination and SARS-CoV-2 variants. The repertoire was sequenced with immunoSEQ multiplex PCR; TCRdb's copy has only in-frame clones and lacks some. The table shows approximately 250,000 clones, with roughly 87% occurring only once. Sequenced material: peripheral blood, taken in a trial of Ad26.COV2.S vaccine versus placebo. The receptors were sampled from a person aged 18-65 years who received the Ad26.COV2.S COVID-19 vaccine or a placebo. Both conserved end residues are part of each CDR3. Fields, in order: V gene, D gene, clone size, J gene, CDR3 protein, CDR3 DNA. The D gene is left open where the match is weak. A clone size is listed for some rows: how often the clone was seen (once, few, many), or a class if it is expanded.

TRBV3-1/TRBV3-2,-,-,TRBJ1-3,CASFSGGQGNTIYF,TGTGCCAGCTTCTCCGGGGGGCAAGGAAACACCATATATTTT
TRBV18,TRBD1,-,TRBJ2-2,CASSPRDSDTGELFF,TGTGCCAGCTCACCACGGGACAGTGACACCGGGGAGCTGTTTTTT
TRBV7-9,-,-,TRBJ1-1,CASSPEGTPNTEAFF,TGTGCCAGCAGTCCGGAAGGGACCCCGAACACTGAAGCTTTCTTT
TRBV6-1,-,-,TRBJ2-2,CASSESGRNTGELFF,TGTGCCAGCAGTGAATCGGGCAGAAACACCGGGGAGCTGTTTTTT
TRBV15,-,few,TRBJ2-3,CATSGGSTDTQYF,TGTGCCACCAGCGGCGGGAGCACAGATACGCAGTATTTT
TRBV4-3,TRBD2,once,TRBJ2-5,CASSPNLGAGAPRETQYF,TGCGCCAGCAGCCCCAACCTTGGGGCGGGAGCCCCGAGAGAGACCCAGTACTTC
TRBV5-6,TRBD1,-,TRBJ2-4,CASRQGTLNIQYF,TGTGCCAGCAGACAGGGGACCTTAAACATTCAGTACTTC
TRBV7-7,TRBD2,-,TRBJ2-1,CASSAGLAGWNEQFF,TGTGCCAGCAGCGCGGGACTAGCGGGTTGGAATGAGCAGTTCTTC
TRBV30,-,-,TRBJ2-3,CAWSVRGAQYF,TGTGCCTGGAGTGTACGAGGAGCGCAGTATTTT
TRBV7-9,-,-,TRBJ2-1,CASSLHGTLRGGADEQFF,TGTGCCAGCAGCTTACACGGGACCCTTAGGGGGGGGGCCGATGAGCAGTTCTTC
TRBV3-1/TRBV3-2,-,-,TRBJ2-7,CASSQVLKAPDEQYF,TGTGCCAGCAGCCAAGTTCTAAAGGCTCCGGACGAGCAGTACTTC
TRBV19,TRBD1,-,TRBJ2-1,CASTPQGESYNEQFF,TGTGCCAGTACCCCCCAGGGGGAGTCCTACAATGAGCAGTTCTTC
TRBV15,-,-,TRBJ2-3,CATRLASTDTQYF,TGTGCCACCCGGCTAGCGAGCACAGATACGCAGTATTTT
TRBV7-6,TRBD2,-,TRBJ2-5,CASSLAPPGLAGEGRTQYF,TGTGCCAGCAGCTTAGCCCCCCCGGGACTAGCGGGGGAGGGAAGGACCCAGTACTTC
TRBV15,TRBD1,-,TRBJ2-4,CATSSPGQQNIQYF,TGTGCCACCAGCTCCCCGGGACAGCAAAACATTCAGTACTTC
TRBV7-9,-,-,TRBJ2-5,CASSLRGAEGETQYF,TGTGCCAGCAGCTTACGGGGGGCCGAGGGGGAGACCCAGTACTTC
TRBV4-1,-,-,TRBJ2-1,CASSHVSSYNEQFF,TGCGCCAGCAGCCACGTTAGCTCCTACAATGAGCAGTTCTTC
TRBV2,-,-,TRBJ2-5,CASKRGETQYF,TGTGCCAGCAAAAGGGGAGAGACCCAGTACTTC
TRBV5-6,-,few,TRBJ2-3,CASSLGGHTDTQYF,TGTGCCAGCAGCTTGGGAGGGCATACAGATACGCAGTATTTT
TRBV19,TRBD1,-,TRBJ2-1,CASKIRDRGYNEQFF,TGTGCCAGTAAGATCCGGGACAGGGGATACAATGAGCAGTTCTTC
TRBV4-1,-,-,TRBJ1-1,CASSQEHLRGYVNTEAFF,TGCGCCAGCAGCCAAGAGCACCTCAGGGGCTATGTGAACACTGAAGCTTTCTTT
TRBV27,TRBD2,-,TRBJ2-3,CASSSLAGMGTDTQYF,TGTGCCAGCAGTTCCTTAGCGGGAATGGGCACAGATACGCAGTATTTT
TRBV2,-,-,TRBJ2-5,CASSEQRQETQYF,TGTGCCAGCAGTGAGCAGCGGCAAGAGACCCAGTACTTC
TRBV15,TRBD1,-,TRBJ1-2,CATSSSGTGGYGYTF,TGTGCCACCAGCAGTTCCGGGACAGGGGGCTATGGCTACACCTTC
TRBV28,-,-,TRBJ2-2,CASSSRSTAGELFF,TGTGCCAGCAGTTCCCGCAGTACCGCCGGGGAGCTGTTTTTT
TRBV7-2,-,-,TRBJ2-1,CASSHRTSSYNEQFF,TGTGCCAGCAGCCATCGAACTAGCTCCTACAATGAGCAGTTCTTC
TRBV4-2,-,-,TRBJ1-1,CASSPDIDTEAFF,TGTGCCAGCAGCCCAGACATTGACACTGAAGCTTTCTTT
TRBV5-1,-,-,TRBJ2-1,CASSSSLPANEQFF,TGCGCCAGCAGCTCTTCCCTCCCCGCCAATGAGCAGTTCTTC
TRBV19,-,-,TRBJ2-1,CASSILLDPYSYNEQFF,TGTGCCAGTAGTATACTTCTTGACCCTTACTCCTACAATGAGCAGTTCTTC
TRBV7-2,TRBD1,-,TRBJ1-2,CASSTRQGNGGYTF,TGTGCCAGCAGCACCCGACAGGGTAATGGTGGCTACACCTTC
TRBV18,-,-,TRBJ2-3,CASSPIGSTDTQYF,TGTGCCAGCTCACCAATAGGAAGCACAGATACGCAGTATTTT
TRBV7-6,TRBD1,-,TRBJ1-1,CASSPYTGGAGTEAFF,TGTGCCAGCAGCCCCTATACAGGGGGCGCGGGTACTGAAGCTTTCTTT
TRBV30,-,-,TRBJ1-3,CAWSVGSGTNTIYF,TGTGCCTGGAGTGTAGGGTCAGGGACGAACACCATATATTTT
TRBV19,TRBD2,-,TRBJ2-3,CASSIDHSGGGTDTQYF,TGTGCCAGTAGTATAGATCACAGCGGGGGAGGCACAGATACGCAGTATTTT
TRBV2,-,-,TRBJ2-3,CASSVRLAPKSTDTQYF,TGTGCCAGCAGTGTGAGACTCGCCCCAAAAAGCACAGATACGCAGTATTTT
TRBV5-5,-,-,TRBJ1-5,CASSLVLYSNQPQHF,TGTGCCAGCAGCTTGGTCCTCTATAGCAATCAGCCCCAGCATTTT
TRBV27,TRBD1,-,TRBJ1-2,CASSLLLGQGYGYTF,TGTGCCAGCAGTTTATTACTGGGACAGGGCTATGGCTACACCTTC
TRBV6-5,-,-,TRBJ1-5,CASSYRHSNQPQHF,TGTGCCAGCAGTTACCGCCACTCAAATCAGCCCCAGCATTTT
TRBV19,TRBD2,-,TRBJ2-4,CASTRYGLAGESAKNIQYF,TGTGCCAGTACCCGCTACGGACTAGCGGGAGAATCAGCCAAAAACATTCAGTACTTC
TRBV18,-,-,TRBJ1-1,CASSPLVMAEAFF,TGTGCCAGCTCACCATTGGTGATGGCTGAAGCTTTCTTT
TRBV5-1,-,-,TRBJ2-1,CASSLPYNEQFF,TGCGCCAGCAGTCTCCCTTACAATGAGCAGTTCTTC
TRBV29-1,-,-,TRBJ2-7,CSVVGYRDIAYEQYF,TGCAGCGTGGTGGGTTACCGGGACATCGCCTACGAGCAGTACTTC
TRBV7-3,-,-,TRBJ2-2,CASSFRGNTGELFF,TGTGCCAGCAGCTTTAGAGGGAACACCGGGGAGCTGTTTTTT
TRBV7-2,-,-,TRBJ2-7,CASSLALAGNTYEQYF,TGTGCCAGCAGCTTAGCGCTGGCAGGAAACACCTACGAGCAGTACTTC
TRBV4-3,-,once,TRBJ2-2,CASSQDVHTGELFF,TGCGCCAGCAGCCAAGATGTGCACACCGGGGAGCTGTTTTTT
TRBV10-3,-,-,TRBJ1-1,CAIGRDTLSAFF,TGTGCCATCGGCCGGGACACCCTTTCGGCTTTCTTT